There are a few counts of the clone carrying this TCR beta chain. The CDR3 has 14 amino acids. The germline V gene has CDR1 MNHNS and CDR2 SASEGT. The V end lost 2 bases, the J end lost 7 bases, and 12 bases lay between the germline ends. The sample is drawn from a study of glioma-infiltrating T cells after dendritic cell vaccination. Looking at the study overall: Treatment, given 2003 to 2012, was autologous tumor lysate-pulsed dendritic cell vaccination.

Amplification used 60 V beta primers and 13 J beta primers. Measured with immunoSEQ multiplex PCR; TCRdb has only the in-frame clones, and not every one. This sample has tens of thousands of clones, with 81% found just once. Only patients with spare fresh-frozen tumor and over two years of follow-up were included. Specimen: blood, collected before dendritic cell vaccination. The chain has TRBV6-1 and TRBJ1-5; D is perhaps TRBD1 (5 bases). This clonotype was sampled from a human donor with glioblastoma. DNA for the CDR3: TGTGCCAGCAGTGAAACATGGGGGGTCCAGCCCCAGCATTTT. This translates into CASSETWGVQPQHF.